The entry below describes one TCR beta chain. Its matching antigen is unknown. Investigators isolated RNA and reverse transcribed it into cDNA to act as the sequencing template. The method was immunoSEQ multiplex PCR; TCRdb's version includes in-frame clones alone and lacks a portion of them. In the table there are about 150,000 clones, 87% of which are singletons. Punch biopsies of lesional scalp, plus peripheral blood, were taken from alopecia areata patients. Sorting separated CD4+ and CD8+ T cells out of PBMCs. The sample belongs to a study of CD8+ T cells in alopecia areata. Background on the study: Patients remained on tofacitinib for 6 to 18 months and then went 6 months without it.

General study points: When scalp samples are sequenced, resident alphabeta T cells of normal skin are also captured.

V lost 7 bases and J 7 bases, leaving 9 bases between the germline ends. The germline V gene encodes CDR1 MGHDK and CDR2 SYGVNS. The CDR3 totals 11 residues. The sequence was obtained from a human donor with alopecia areata. The sample consisted of CD8+ T cells sorted from blood, taken at week 0. The chain recombines TRBV25-1 with TRBJ2-3; weak D call: TRBD2 (5 bases). This CDR3 reads CASKLANTQYF. The CDR3 DNA reads as TGTGCCAGCAAGCTAGCAAATACGCAGTATTTT.